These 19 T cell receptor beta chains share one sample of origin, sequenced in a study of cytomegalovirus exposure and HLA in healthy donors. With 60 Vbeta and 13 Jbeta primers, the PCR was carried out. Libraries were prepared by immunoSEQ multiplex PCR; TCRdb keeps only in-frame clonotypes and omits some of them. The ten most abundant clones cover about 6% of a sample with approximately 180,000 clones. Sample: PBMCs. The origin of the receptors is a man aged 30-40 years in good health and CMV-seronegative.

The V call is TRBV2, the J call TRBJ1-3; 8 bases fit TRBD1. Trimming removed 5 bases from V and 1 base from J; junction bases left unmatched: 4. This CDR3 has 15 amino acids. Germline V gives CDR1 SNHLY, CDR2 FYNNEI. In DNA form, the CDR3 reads TGTGCCAGCAGTAGGACAGGGCCTTCTGGAAACACCATATATTTT. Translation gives CASSRTGPSGNTIYF.

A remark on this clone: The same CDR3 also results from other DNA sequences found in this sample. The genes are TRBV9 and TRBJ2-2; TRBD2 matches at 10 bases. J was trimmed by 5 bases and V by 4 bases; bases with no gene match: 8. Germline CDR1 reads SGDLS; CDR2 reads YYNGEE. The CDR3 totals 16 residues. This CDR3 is CASSLIPLAGTGELFF. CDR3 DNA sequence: TGTGCCAGCAGCCTTATCCCACTAGCGGGGACCGGGGAGCTGTTTTTT.

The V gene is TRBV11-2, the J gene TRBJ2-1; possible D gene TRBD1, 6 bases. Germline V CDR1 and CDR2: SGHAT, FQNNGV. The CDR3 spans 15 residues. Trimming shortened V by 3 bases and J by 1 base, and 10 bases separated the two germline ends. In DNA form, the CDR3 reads TGTGCCAGCAGCTTTCTCAGGGGTTCCTACAATGAGCAGTTCTTC. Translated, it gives CASSFLRGSYNEQFF.

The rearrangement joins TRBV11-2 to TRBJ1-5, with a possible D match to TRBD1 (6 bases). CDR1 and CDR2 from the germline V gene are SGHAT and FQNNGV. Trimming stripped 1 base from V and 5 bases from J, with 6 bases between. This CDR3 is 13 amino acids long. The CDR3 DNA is TGTGCCAGCAGCTTAGGGACAGATCAGCCCCAGCATTTT. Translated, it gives CASSLGTDQPQHF. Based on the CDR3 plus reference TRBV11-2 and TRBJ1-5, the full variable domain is EAGVAQSPRYKIIEKRQSVAFWCNPISGHATLYWYQQILGQGPKLLIQFQNNGVVDDSQLPKDRFSAERLKGVDSTLKIQPAKLEDSAVYLCASSLGTDQPQHFGDGTRLSIL.

CDR3 sequence: CASSVDQTSDYYNEQFF. The CDR3, as DNA: TGTGCCAGCAGCGTTGACCAGACTAGCGATTACTACAATGAGCAGTTCTTC. The rearrangement links TRBV9 to TRBJ2-1; TRBD2 aligns across 8 bases. Trimming took 2 bases from V and 3 from J; bases not matched to a gene: 10. CDR1 is SGDLS, CDR2 YYNGEE, per germline. This CDR3 spans 17 amino acids. Using reference TRBV9 and TRBJ2-1 for the parts outside the CDR3, the full variable domain is DSGVTQTPKHLITATGQRVTLRCSPRSGDLSVYWYQQSLDQGLQFLIQYYNGEERAKGNILERFSAQQFPDLHSELNLSSLELGDSALYFCASSVDQTSDYYNEQFFGPGTRLTVL.

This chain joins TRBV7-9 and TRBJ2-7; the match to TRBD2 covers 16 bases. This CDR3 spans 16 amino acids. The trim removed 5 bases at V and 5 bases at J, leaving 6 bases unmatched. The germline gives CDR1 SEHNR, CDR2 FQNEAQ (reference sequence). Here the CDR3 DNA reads TGTGCCAGCAGCGTTTCCGGGACTAGCGGGAGGGACGAGCAGTACTTC. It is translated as CASSVSGTSGRDEQYF.

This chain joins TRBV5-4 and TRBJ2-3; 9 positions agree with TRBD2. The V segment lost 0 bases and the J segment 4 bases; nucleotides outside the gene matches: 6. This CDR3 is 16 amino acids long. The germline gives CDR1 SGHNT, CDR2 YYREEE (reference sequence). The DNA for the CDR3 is TGTGCCAGCAGCTTGGCGCTTGCGGGGGGGGCAGATACGCAGTATTTT. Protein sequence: CASSLALAGGADTQYF.

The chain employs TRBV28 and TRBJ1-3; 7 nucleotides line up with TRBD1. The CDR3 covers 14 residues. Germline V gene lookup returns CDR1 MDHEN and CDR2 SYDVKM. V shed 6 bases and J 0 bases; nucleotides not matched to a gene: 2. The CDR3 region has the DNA TGTGCCAGCAGCACAGGGGCCTCTGGAAACACCATATATTTT. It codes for CASSTGASGNTIYF.

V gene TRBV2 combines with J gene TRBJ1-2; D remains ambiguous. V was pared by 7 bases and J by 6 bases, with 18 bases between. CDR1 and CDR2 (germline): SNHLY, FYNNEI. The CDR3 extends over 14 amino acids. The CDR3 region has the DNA TGTGCCAGCACCCGGTCGGGGAATGTAGATGGCTACACCTTC. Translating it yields CASTRSGNVDGYTF.

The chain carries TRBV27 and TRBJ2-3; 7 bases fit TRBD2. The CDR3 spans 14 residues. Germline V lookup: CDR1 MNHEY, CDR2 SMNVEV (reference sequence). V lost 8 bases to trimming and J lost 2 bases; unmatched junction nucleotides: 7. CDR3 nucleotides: TGTGCCAGCGGAGCCGGGACTACCACAGATACGCAGTATTTT. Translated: CASGAGTTTDTQYF.

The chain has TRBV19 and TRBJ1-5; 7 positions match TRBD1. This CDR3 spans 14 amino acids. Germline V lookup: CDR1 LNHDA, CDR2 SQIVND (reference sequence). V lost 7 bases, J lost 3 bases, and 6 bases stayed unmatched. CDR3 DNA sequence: TGTGCCAGTACCACGGGACAGTCCAATCAGCCCCAGCATTTT. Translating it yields CASTTGQSNQPQHF.

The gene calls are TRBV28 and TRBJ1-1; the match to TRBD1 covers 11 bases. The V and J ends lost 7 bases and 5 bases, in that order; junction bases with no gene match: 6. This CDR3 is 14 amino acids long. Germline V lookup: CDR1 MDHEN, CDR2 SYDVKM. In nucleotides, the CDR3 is TGTGCCAGCATTACCGGGACAGGGGGTACTGAAGCTTTCTTT. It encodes CASITGTGGTEAFF.

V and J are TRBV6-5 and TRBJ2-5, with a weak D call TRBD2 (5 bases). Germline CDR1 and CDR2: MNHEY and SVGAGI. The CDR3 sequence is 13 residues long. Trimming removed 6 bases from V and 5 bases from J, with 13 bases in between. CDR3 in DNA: TGTGCCAGCAGGAGAGGACTCGGGGAGACCCAGTACTTC. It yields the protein CASRRGLGETQYF.

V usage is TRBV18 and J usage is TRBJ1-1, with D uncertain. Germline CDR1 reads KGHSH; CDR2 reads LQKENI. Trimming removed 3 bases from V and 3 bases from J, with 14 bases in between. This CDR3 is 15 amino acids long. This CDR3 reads CASSPSEGGYTEAFF. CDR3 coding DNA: TGTGCCAGCTCACCTTCGGAAGGAGGCTACACTGAAGCTTTCTTT.

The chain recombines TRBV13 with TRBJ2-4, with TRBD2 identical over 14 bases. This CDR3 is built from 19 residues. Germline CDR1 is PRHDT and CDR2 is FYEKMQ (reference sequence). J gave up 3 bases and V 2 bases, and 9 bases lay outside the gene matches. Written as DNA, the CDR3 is TGTGCCAGCAGCTTAAAAGGGACTAGCGGGAGACGGGTCAAAAACATTCAGTACTTC. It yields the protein CASSLKGTSGRRVKNIQYF. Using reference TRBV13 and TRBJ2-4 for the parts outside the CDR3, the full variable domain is AAGVIQSPRHLIKEKRETATLKCYPIPRHDTVYWYQQGPGQDPQFLISFYEKMQSDKGSIPDRFSAQQFSDYHSELNMSSLELGDSALYFCASSLKGTSGRRVKNIQYFGAGTRLSVL.

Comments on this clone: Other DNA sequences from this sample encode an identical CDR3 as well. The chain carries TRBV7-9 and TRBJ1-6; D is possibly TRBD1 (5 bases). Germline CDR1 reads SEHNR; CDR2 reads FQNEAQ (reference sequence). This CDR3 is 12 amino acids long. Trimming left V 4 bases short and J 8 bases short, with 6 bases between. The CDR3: CASSSRDSPLHF. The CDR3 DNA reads TGTGCCAGCAGCTCCAGGGATTCACCCCTCCACTTT.

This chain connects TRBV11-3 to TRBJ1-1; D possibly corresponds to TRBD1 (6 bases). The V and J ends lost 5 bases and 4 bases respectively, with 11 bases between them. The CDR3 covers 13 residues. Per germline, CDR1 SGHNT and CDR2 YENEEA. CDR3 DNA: TGTGCCAGCAGCCTAAGACAGGCCACTGAAGCTTTCTTT. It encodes CASSLRQATEAFF.

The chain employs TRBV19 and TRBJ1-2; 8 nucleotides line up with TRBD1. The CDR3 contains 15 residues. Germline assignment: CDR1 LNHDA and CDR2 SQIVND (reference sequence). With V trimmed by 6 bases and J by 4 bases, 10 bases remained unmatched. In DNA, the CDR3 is TGTGCCAGTAGCTGGGGGACCGGGACAGGCTATGGCTACACCTTC. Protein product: CASSWGTGTGYGYTF.

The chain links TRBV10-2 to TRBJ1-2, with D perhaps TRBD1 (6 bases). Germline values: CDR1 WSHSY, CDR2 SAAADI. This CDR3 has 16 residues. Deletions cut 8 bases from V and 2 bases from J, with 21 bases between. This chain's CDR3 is CASRGVQGRLNYGYTF. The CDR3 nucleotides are TGCGCCAGCCGGGGGGTACAGGGACGACTCAACTATGGCTACACCTTC.